This T cell receptor beta chain was sequenced in a study of T cell responses to AZD1222 COVID-19 vaccine. The study's findings and limits: Within unmutated variant regions lay the reported targets of nearly half of spike-specific TCRs. Seropositive status at baseline applied to only a handful of AZD1222 recipients. Dominant CD4 TCR responses targeted spike regions 160-218 and 743-854. Donors in the cohort were predominantly white British and more often female, and clonal diversity was possibly underestimated.

Of note for this clone: What it recognizes is unknown.

The method was immunoSEQ multiplex PCR; TCRdb's version includes in-frame clones alone and lacks a portion of them. The sample holds about 150,000 clones, 85% to 95% seen once. The receptor comes from an adult in good health. The sample in question was peripheral blood, obtained on day 0 of AZD1222 vaccination.

The CDR3 DNA reads TGTGCCAGCAGGCTTACCGGGACAGCGAACACCGGGGAGCTGTTTTTT. This sequence encodes CASRLTGTANTGELFF. The chain carries TRBV3-1 (or the pseudogene TRBV3-2) and TRBJ2-2, with 7 bases matching TRBD1. Germline V lookup: CDR1 LGHDT, CDR2 YNNKEL (reference sequence). Trimming removed 6 bases from V and 0 bases from J; junction bases left unmatched: 7. This CDR3 comprises 16 residues.